Each of the 26 T cell receptor beta chains below was sequenced from the same sample in a study of patients and donors after allogeneic stem cell transplantation. TCRdb re-called the RT-PCR reads with MiXCR, one entry per CDR3 protein. Here the sample spans around 160,000 distinct CDR3 sequences, around 30% being singletons. The sequenced material came from blood, either unsorted or a sorted T cell fraction (not recorded which). The receptors originated from a human donor who was either an allogeneic HSCT recipient or a stem cell or donor lymphocyte infusion donor (not recorded which). It is not recorded whose cells these are; they may come from a transplant donor.

With regard to this clonotype: The junction departs from germline at one end; a sequencing error may be responsible. V gene TRBV20-1 combines with J gene TRBJ1-6; a possible D gene is TRBD1 (6 bases). The CDR3 loop spans 18 amino acids. CDR1 and CDR2 (germline): DFQATT, SNEGSKA (reference sequence). The CDR3 coding sequence is TGCAGTGCTAGTTCTTCGGGAACAGGGAATGTATATAGTTCACCCCTCCACTTT. It yields the protein CSASSSGTGNVYSSPLHF.

J is TRBJ2-3 and V is TRBV28; 13 nucleotides match TRBD2. The junction had 7 bases not matched to a gene; V was cut back by 4 bases and J by 6 bases. This CDR3 spans 16 amino acids. The germline V gene encodes CDR1 MDHEN and CDR2 SYDVKM. CDR3 protein: CASSSRTSGRIDTQYF. In DNA form, the CDR3 reads TGTGCCAGCAGTTCCCGGACTAGCGGGAGAATTGATACGCAGTATTTT. Complete variable domain (other parts from reference TRBV28 and TRBJ2-3): DVKVTQSSRYLVKRTGEKVFLECVQDMDHENMFWYRQDPGLGLRLIYFSYDVKMKEKGDIPEGYSVSREKKERFSLILESASTNQTSMYLCASSSRTSGRIDTQYFGPGTRLTVL.

The chain recombines TRBV6-5 with TRBJ2-7, with D possibly TRBD1 on 5 matching bases. Per the germline V gene, CDR1 is MNHEY and CDR2 is SVGAGI. Trimming stripped 5 bases from V and 5 bases from J, with 16 bases between. The CDR3 consists of 14 residues. The CDR3 loop reads CASSKGKGRNEQYF. The CDR3 nucleotides are TGTGCCAGCAGTAAGGGGAAGGGAAGGAACGAGCAGTACTTC.

This clonotype was counted a few times. The V call is TRBV5-5, the J call TRBJ2-7; tentative D call: TRBD2 (6 bases). The V end was cut by 5 bases, the J end by 8 bases, with 23 bases between. There are 15 residues in the CDR3. Germline values: CDR1 SGHKS, CDR2 YYEKEE (reference sequence). DNA for the CDR3: TGTGCCAGCAGAGCCGCCGGGACTCCTTTCGGGAAGCAGTACTTC. As protein: CASRAAGTPFGKQYF.

This clonotype came up many times. The rearrangement uses TRBV7-2 and TRBJ1-5; D unclear. The CDR3 consists of 13 residues. Germline CDR1 is SGHTA and CDR2 is FQGNSA. V lost 1 base and J 6 bases, leaving 7 bases between the germline ends. The CDR3 DNA sequence: TGTGCCAGCAGCTTAGGAGGGTTTCAGCCCCAGCATTTT. This gives the protein CASSLGGFQPQHF.

With regard to this clonotype: Since the CDR3 does not end with the conserved phenylalanine or tryptophan, this likely comes from a read error. V usage is TRBV28 and J usage is TRBJ2-7; no clear D gene. CDR1 and CDR2 (germline): MDHEN, SYDVKM. Between the trimmed V and J ends, which lost 3 bases and 0 bases, there was a span of 9 bases. There are 14 residues in the CDR3. The CDR3 spells CASSFQASSYEQYL. The CDR3 DNA is TGTGCCAGCAGTTTTCAGGCGAGCTCCTACGAGCAGTACTTA.

This clonotype was counted a single time. The chain recombines TRBV7-3 with TRBJ2-3, with D possibly being TRBD1 or TRBD2 (5 bases each). The CDR3 spans 15 residues. Germline V gives CDR1 SGHTA, CDR2 FQGTGA. Deletions cut 6 bases from V and 3 bases from J, with 16 bases between. CDR3 in DNA: TGTGCCAGCAGTGCTGGGCTGAGGGGAACAGATACGCAGTATTTT. Its translation is CASSAGLRGTDTQYF.

With respect to this clonotype: Mismatch with germline at one junction end may stem from a read error. J is TRBJ2-3 and V is TRBV7-7; the D gene is possibly TRBD1 (6 bases). Germline assignment: CDR1 SSHAT and CDR2 FNYEAQ (reference sequence). The CDR3 sequence is 13 residues long. CDR3 DNA: TGTGCTAGCAGTATGCAGGGGACAGATACGCAGTATTTT. This translates into CASSMQGTDTQYF. Variable domain in full (rest from reference TRBV7-7 and TRBJ2-3): GAGVSQSPRYKVTKRGQDVTLRCDPISSHATLYWYQQALGQGPEFLTYFNYEAQPDKSGLPSDRFSAERPEGSISTLTIQRTEQRDSAMYRCASSMQGTDTQYFGPGTRLTVL.

V and J are TRBV7-9 and TRBJ2-1; no reliable D call. In germline, CDR1 is SEHNR, CDR2 FQNEAQ (reference sequence). V dropped 6 bases and J dropped 8 bases, with 8 bases sitting between them. CDR3 size: 11 residues. This chain's CDR3 is CASSQGYEQFF. CDR3 coding DNA: TGTGCCAGCAGTCAAGGTTATGAGCAGTTCTTC.

CDR3 DNA: TGTGCCAGCAGGAGGACTATCTACAATGAGCAGTTCTTC. Translating gives CASRRTIYNEQFF. This chain links TRBV27 with TRBJ2-1; D might be TRBD2 (6 bases). CDR3 size: 13 residues. Trimming removed 6 bases from V and 3 bases from J, with 9 bases in between. Germline CDR1 MNHEY, CDR2 SMNVEV (reference sequence).

This clonotype showed up just a few times. V is TRBV6-1 and J is TRBJ2-7; D might be TRBD2 (6 bases). Trimming left V 7 bases short and J 3 bases short, with 13 bases between. In germline, CDR1 is MNHNS, CDR2 SASEGT. CDR3 length: 13 residues. DNA for the CDR3: TGTGCCAGCAAAGCCGGGACTTACTACGAGCAGTACTTC. This encodes CASKAGTYYEQYF.

The rearrangement uses TRBV15 and TRBJ1-2, with D unclear. CDR3 size: 14 residues. The germline gives CDR1 LNHNV, CDR2 YYDKDF (reference sequence). Trimming stripped 4 bases from V and 8 bases from J, with 17 bases between. The CDR3 here is CATSTGGPGSGYTF. The DNA of the CDR3 is TGTGCCACCAGCACAGGCGGGCCGGGGTCCGGCTACACCTTC.

This clonotype has at least ten counts. The chain couples TRBV12-3 or TRBV12-4 to TRBJ1-3; D is unresolved. There are 12 residues in the CDR3. Trimming took off 8 bases at V and 4 bases at J, with 9 bases between the two ends. The CDR3 reads CASRVSGNTIYF. CDR3 nucleotides: TGTGCCAGCCGGGTGAGCGGAAACACCATATATTTT.

This clonotype occurred a few times. The chain recombines TRBV7-2 with TRBJ1-4; D remains ambiguous. The germline CDR1 and CDR2 sequences are SGHTA and FQGNSA. The CDR3 consists of 11 residues. V dropped 3 bases and J dropped 7 bases, with 3 bases sitting between them. CDR3 DNA sequence: TGTGCCAGCAGCTTCCGTGAAAAACTGTTTTTT. Translating it yields CASSFREKLFF. Full variable domain (outside the CDR3, taken from reference TRBV7-2 and TRBJ1-4): GAGVSQSPSNKVTEKGKDVELRCDPISGHTALYWYRQSLGQGLEFLIYFQGNSAPDKSGLPSDRFSAERTGGSVSTLTIQRTQQEDSAVYLCASSFREKLFFGSGTQLSVL.

This rearrangement joins TRBV5-1 to TRBJ2-7, with D possibly matching TRBD2 (5 bases). The CDR3 runs to 14 residues. The V end was cut by 6 bases, the J end by 2 bases, with 15 bases between. Germline loops: CDR1 SGHRS, CDR2 YFSETQ. CDR3: CASNPLGVTYEQYF. CDR3 in DNA: TGCGCCAGCAACCCGCTCGGGGTCACCTACGAGCAGTACTTC.

The chain is built from TRBV7-3 and TRBJ1-1; D remains ambiguous. The V end lost 5 bases, the J end lost 8 bases, and 15 bases lay between the germline ends. CDR1 and CDR2 (germline): SGHTA, FQGTGA. The length of the CDR3 is 13 residues. The CDR3, as DNA: TGTGCCAGCAGCCCAATCGCGGGTGAAGAAGCTTTCTTT. Protein product: CASSPIAGEEAFF.

The CDR3 is CASSRLESRETQYF. CDR3 in DNA: TGTGCCAGCAGCCGACTAGAGTCCAGAGAGACCCAGTACTTC. The chain combines TRBV3-1 with TRBJ2-5; possible D gene TRBD2, 6 bases. V shed 4 bases and J shed 4 bases, with 13 bases lying between them. This CDR3 has 14 amino acids. CDR1 LGHDT and CDR2 YNNKEL come from the germline V gene (reference sequence).

This clonotype was counted between two and nine times. The rearrangement uses TRBV20-1 and TRBJ1-5; perhaps TRBD1 as D (6 bases). The CDR3 runs to 13 residues. Trimming took 6 bases from V and 5 from J, leaving 14 bases between them. Germline V gene data show CDR1 as DFQATT and CDR2 as SNEGSKA (reference sequence). The CDR3 protein is CSAHQGQDQPQHF. CDR3 in DNA: TGCAGTGCCCATCAGGGGCAGGATCAGCCCCAGCATTTT.

V is TRBV28 and J is TRBJ1-5; unclear D gene. Germline V gene data show CDR1 as MDHEN and CDR2 as SYDVKM. The CDR3 covers 17 residues. V lost 6 bases to trimming and J lost 2 bases, with 20 bases between them. As DNA, the CDR3 is TGTGCCAGCAGGCCCCACATTGGCGCGTCACGCAATCAGCCCCAGCATTTT. Its protein product is CASRPHIGASRNQPQHF.

The chain combines TRBV7-2 with TRBJ1-6; 10 nucleotides align to TRBD1. Germline V gene sequence: CDR1 SGHTA, CDR2 FQGNSA. V was clipped by 7 bases and J by 8 bases; unmatched bases: 5. CDR3 length equals 14 residues. The CDR3 loop reads CASKRDRGDSPLHF. CDR3 coding DNA: TGTGCCAGCAAAAGGGACAGGGGAGATTCACCCCTCCACTTT.

The rearrangement uses TRBV4-1 and TRBJ2-5, with 8 bases identical to TRBD2. Germline CDR1 and CDR2: MGHRA and YSYEKL. CDR3 length equals 15 residues. Trimming removed 10 bases from V and 1 base from J; junction bases left unmatched: 11. CDR3 nucleotide sequence: TGCGCCACCCTATCGCCAGCGGGGGTCCAAGAGACCCAGTACTTC. Protein product: CATLSPAGVQETQYF.

The V gene is TRBV18, the J gene TRBJ2-5; 7 bases align to TRBD1. CDR1 is KGHSH, CDR2 LQKENI, per germline. The CDR3 length is 14 residues. Losses at the gene ends were 2 bases for V and 4 bases for J; bases not matched to a gene: 4. The CDR3 here is CASSPGTVRETQYF. In DNA, the CDR3 is TGTGCCAGCTCACCAGGGACAGTCAGAGAGACCCAGTACTTC.

In its sample, this clonotype was seen a few times. V and J are TRBV12-5 and TRBJ1-2; D is uncertain. CDR1 and CDR2 (germline): LGHNT, FRNRAP. V gave up 2 bases and J gave up 3 bases, with 7 bases separating them. The CDR3 is 13 amino acids. The CDR3 DNA is TGTGCTAGTGGTTTGACGGGGTACTATGGCTACACCTTC. Translation: CASGLTGYYGYTF.

The chain carries TRBV12-3 or TRBV12-4 and TRBJ2-7; a weak D match, TRBD2 (5 bases). The CDR3 sequence is 14 residues long. V was clipped by 3 bases and J by 0 bases, with 9 bases between them. The CDR3, as DNA: TGTGCCAGCAGTTTTGGCCTAGCCTCCTACGAGCAGTACTTC. Amino acids: CASSFGLASYEQYF.

V gene TRBV6-5 combines with J gene TRBJ2-5; D not certain. V lost 0 bases to trimming and J lost 0 bases, with 11 bases between them. The CDR3 has 16 amino acids. CDR1 is MNHEY and CDR2 is SVGAGI in the germline V gene. CDR3 in amino acids: CASSYSWEGNQETQYF. CDR3 DNA sequence: TGTGCCAGCAGTTACTCGTGGGAAGGAAACCAAGAGACCCAGTACTTC.

Worth noting for this clonotype: A much larger clone differs by one base, so this may be a read error. The missing conserved phenylalanine or tryptophan at the end of this CDR3 makes a read error likely. This rearrangement joins TRBV4-2 to TRBJ1-1; 7 bases match TRBD1. CDR3 length equals 15 residues. Germline V gives CDR1 LGHNA, CDR2 YNFKEQ. V gave up 1 base and J gave up 3 bases; unmatched junction bases: 5. This CDR3 reads CASSQVSRGDTEAFL. The CDR3 DNA is TGTGCCAGCAGCCAAGTAAGCAGGGGGGACACTGAAGCTTTCCTT.